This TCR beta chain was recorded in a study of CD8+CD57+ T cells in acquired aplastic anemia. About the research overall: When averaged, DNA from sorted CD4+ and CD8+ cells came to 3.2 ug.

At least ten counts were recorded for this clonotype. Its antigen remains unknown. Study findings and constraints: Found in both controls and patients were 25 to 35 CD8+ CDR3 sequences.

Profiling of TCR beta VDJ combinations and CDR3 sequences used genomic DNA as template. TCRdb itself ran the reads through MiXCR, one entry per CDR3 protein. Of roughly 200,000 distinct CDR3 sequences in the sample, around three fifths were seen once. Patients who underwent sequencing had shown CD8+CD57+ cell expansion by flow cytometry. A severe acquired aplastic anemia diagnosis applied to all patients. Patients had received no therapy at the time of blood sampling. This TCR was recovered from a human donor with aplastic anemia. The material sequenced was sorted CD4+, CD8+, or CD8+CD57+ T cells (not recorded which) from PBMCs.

CDR3 nucleotide sequence: TGCAGTGCTAAGCGGGACTTTGATGAAAAACTGTTTTTT. The encoded protein is CSAKRDFDEKLFF. V and J are TRBV20-1 and TRBJ1-4, with D tentatively TRBD1 (5 bases). The CDR3 covers 13 residues. CDR1 is DFQATT and CDR2 is SNEGSKA in the germline V gene (reference sequence). Trimming removed 4 bases from V and 6 bases from J, with 12 bases in between.